These T cell receptor beta chains were read from a single sample in a study of T cell responses to AZD1222 COVID-19 vaccine. Only in-frame clones appear in the TCRdb table, and some are missing; sequencing was by immunoSEQ multiplex PCR. The sample lists around 100,000 clones, around 87% occurring once. This sample comprised peripheral blood, obtained on day 0 of AZD1222 vaccination. The receptors here all came from an adult in good health. CDR3s include the opening cysteine and the closing phenylalanine or tryptophan. A D gene is named only where the DNA matches it firmly. Not all rows give a size; the values are once, few, many and, for expanded clones, a class.

v_call	d_call	clone_size	j_call	cdr3_nt	cdr3_aa
TRBV25-1	-	-	TRBJ1-1	TGTGCCAGCAGTGGTCGGACCCCCACGAACACTGAAGCTTTCTTT	CASSGRTPTNTEAFF
TRBV24-1	-	-	TRBJ1-1	TGTGCCACCAGTGGGGGGGAAGGAGTGGACACTGAAGCTTTCTTT	CATSGGEGVDTEAFF
TRBV27	-	-	TRBJ1-2	TGTGCCAGCAGAATGCCGCGGGGGTTGGGAGGCTACACCTTC	CASRMPRGLGGYTF
TRBV9	-	-	TRBJ1-2	TGTGCCAGCAGCGTGGGAGAGGCTCAACATCTAGATGGCTACACCTTC	CASSVGEAQHLDGYTF
TRBV7-2	-	-	TRBJ2-1	TGTGCCAGCAGCTTAGGGGCTCGCGGACTCAACAATGAGCAGTTCTTC	CASSLGARGLNNEQFF
TRBV5-1	-	-	TRBJ2-1	TGCGCCAGCAGCCCTCTGAAAGTGGGTGAGCAGTTCTTC	CASSPLKVGEQFF
TRBV5-4	-	-	TRBJ2-3	TGTGCCAGCAGCTGGGGGGCAGATACGCAGTATTTT	CASSWGADTQYF
TRBV6-2/TRBV6-3	TRBD1	-	TRBJ2-7	TGTGCCAGCAGTTCCGCCGGGACAGATTCCTACGAGCAGTACTTC	CASSSAGTDSYEQYF
TRBV19	-	-	TRBJ1-1	TGTGCCAGTAGTATCAGGGTGGGGACTGAAGCTTTCTTT	CASSIRVGTEAFF
TRBV4-1	TRBD1	-	TRBJ1-2	TGCGCCAGCAGCCAAACCGGGGGACAGAACTATGGCTACACCTTC	CASSQTGGQNYGYTF
TRBV27	TRBD1	once	TRBJ1-5	TGTGCCAGCAGTTTGGGACAGGGGGAACAGCCCCAGCATTTT	CASSLGQGEQPQHF
TRBV6-5	TRBD1	-	TRBJ2-7	TGTGCCAGCAGGCCGGGACAGGGGACCTACTACGAGCAGTACTTC	CASRPGQGTYYEQYF
TRBV6-5	-	-	TRBJ1-1	TGTGCCAGCAGTCCCCACGGGCAGGGGATCACTGAAGCTTTCTTT	CASSPHGQGITEAFF
TRBV13	-	-	TRBJ1-6	TGTGCCAGCAGCCTCGGCTCCTATAATTCACCCCTCCACTTT	CASSLGSYNSPLHF
TRBV5-4	-	-	TRBJ1-2	TGTGCCAGCAGCTTGGCAGGGCCCAACTATGGCTACACCTTC	CASSLAGPNYGYTF
TRBV7-2	TRBD1	-	TRBJ1-1	TGTGCCAGCAGCTTAGGATGGGGGACAGGGAGGTTGGACACTGAAGCTTTCTTT	CASSLGWGTGRLDTEAFF
TRBV5-1	-	-	TRBJ1-2	TGCGCCAGCAGCTTGGTTGGGGTTGGCTACACCTTC	CASSLVGVGYTF
TRBV11-2	-	-	TRBJ1-3	TGTGCCAGCAGCTTAGTATTATCTAAGGGGAACACCATATATTTT	CASSLVLSKGNTIYF
TRBV15	-	-	TRBJ2-4	TGTGCCACCAGCACCTACCCGAGTGGCAGCCTCAAAAACATTCAGTACTTC	CATSTYPSGSLKNIQYF
TRBV9	-	-	TRBJ2-3	TGTGCCAGCAGCGTAGACTCCCTCACCAGCACAGATACGCAGTATTTT	CASSVDSLTSTDTQYF
TRBV7-2	-	-	TRBJ1-1	TGTGCCAGCAGCTTAGTAGGAGGGAGATACCTCACAGAAGCTTTCTTT	CASSLVGGRYLTEAFF
TRBV29-1	TRBD1	few	TRBJ1-5	TGCAGCGCTACACAGGGGGGGGAGAGTCAGCCCCAGCATTTT	CSATQGGESQPQHF
TRBV11-2	TRBD1	-	TRBJ1-3	TGTGCCAGCAGCTTCTCAGGGGGGAACACCATATATTTT	CASSFSGGNTIYF
TRBV18	-	-	TRBJ2-5	TGTGCCAGCTCACCATCTACAGGGGAGGTGACCCAGTACTTC	CASSPSTGEVTQYF
TRBV7-2	TRBD1	-	TRBJ1-5	TGTGCCAGCAGCTTTGGGACAGGGGCAGGTCAGCCCCAGCATTTT	CASSFGTGAGQPQHF
TRBV9	-	-	TRBJ1-1	TGTGCCAGCAGCGTAGGGTGGGCAGTGAACACTGAAGCTTTCTTT	CASSVGWAVNTEAFF
TRBV7-8	-	-	TRBJ2-5	TGTGCCAGCAGCAATCGCGTCCGGGAGACCCAGTACTTC	CASSNRVRETQYF
TRBV24-1	-	few	TRBJ1-2	TGTGCCACCAGTGATTTCACACAGGGTTCCGGCTACACCTTC	CATSDFTQGSGYTF
TRBV19	-	-	TRBJ1-1	TGTGCCAGTAGCAATGGGGGGAGCCCCCCGGACACTGAAGCTTTCTTT	CASSNGGSPPDTEAFF
TRBV4-3	TRBD1	-	TRBJ1-1	TGCGCCAGCAGCCAAGGTAGAGAGGGGGCATTTATCGGGACTGAAGCTTTCTTT	CASSQGREGAFIGTEAFF
TRBV7-9	TRBD2	-	TRBJ2-1	TGTGCCAGCAGCCCGACCCTAGCGGGGGCTTACAATGAGCAGTTCTTC	CASSPTLAGAYNEQFF
TRBV6-6	-	-	TRBJ1-1	TGTGCCAGCAGGCAGGGTTTCACTGAAGCTTTCTTT	CASRQGFTEAFF
TRBV7-2	-	-	TRBJ2-3	TGTGCCAGCAGCCCTACGACAGCCACAGATACGCAGTATTTT	CASSPTTATDTQYF
TRBV28	-	-	TRBJ2-7	TGTGCCAGCAGTCCAGGGTTTGAGCAGTACTTC	CASSPGFEQYF
TRBV2	-	-	TRBJ2-7	TGTGCCAGCAGCCGACAGGCCAGCTCCTACGAGCAGTACTTC	CASSRQASSYEQYF
TRBV12-3/TRBV12-4	-	-	TRBJ1-1	TGTGCCAGCAGTTTATGGTTGGCTGAAGCTTTCTTT	CASSLWLAEAFF
TRBV7-3	-	-	TRBJ2-1	TGTGCCAGCAGCAAAGACAGCCCCTACAATGAGCAGTTCTTC	CASSKDSPYNEQFF
TRBV29-1	-	-	TRBJ2-2	TGCAGCGTTCAGGGGTATCGGAGCGGGGAGCTGTTTTTT	CSVQGYRSGELFF
TRBV18	-	-	TRBJ1-1	TGTGCCAGCTCACCAGAACGACTGGGGGGCACCACTGAAGCTTTCTTT	CASSPERLGGTTEAFF